The clone carrying this T cell receptor (beta chain) has a single count. This record comes from a study of regulatory T cells in long-lasting Graves disease. The germline V gene encodes CDR1 SEHNR and CDR2 FQNEAQ (reference sequence). The ends were cut back, 3 bases at V and 8 bases at J, with 7 bases in the middle. The CDR3 covers 12 residues. The sample's time point: newly diagnosed GD, antithyroid drugs for less than 3 months. The TCR library used RNA extracted from PBMCs. Assembly of TCR beta libraries relied on iRepertoire HTBI primers together with Arm-PCR of CDR3 regions. TCRdb re-called the multiplex PCR reads with MiXCR, one entry per CDR3 protein. The sample shows about 500,000 distinct CDR3 sequences, around 13% of them seen only once. These sequences were also reported in another study, on T cells in Graves' hyperthyroidism and ophthalmopathy.

The material was peripheral blood mononuclear cells (PBMCs), obtained at new diagnosis, from a patient treated with antithyroid drugs. The V call is TRBV7-9, the J call TRBJ2-2; the D is unclear. This sequence originates from a woman in her twenties or thirties with Graves disease. DNA for the CDR3: TGTGCCAGCAGCTTCTTCGTAGGGGAGCTGTTTTTT. This codes for CASSFFVGELFF.